This T cell receptor (beta chain) was identified during a study of metastatic and nonmetastatic thyroid tumors. From the PCR reads, TCRdb re-called clones with MiXCR. The sample has about 14,000 clones, roughly 33% seen once; the top ten hold 25% to 30%. Prior to thyroid surgery, none of the patients had received any treatment. This clone was seen more than once but under ten times. This receptor was obtained from a female donor with papillary thyroid cancer or a benign thyroid nodule (not recorded which). Some clones in this sample may be carry-over from other donors' samples. The sequenced sample was tumor tissue.

The CDR3 loop reads CASSLRDGAGYEQYF. The CDR3 DNA follows: TGTGCCAGCTCACTACGGGATGGGGCCGGCTACGAGCAGTACTTC. The rearrangement uses TRBV18 and TRBJ2-7; D assignment may be TRBD1 or TRBD2 (5 bases each). CDR3 size: 15 residues. Trimming stripped 4 bases from V and 3 bases from J, with 16 bases between. CDR1 KGHSH and CDR2 LQKENI come from the germline V gene.